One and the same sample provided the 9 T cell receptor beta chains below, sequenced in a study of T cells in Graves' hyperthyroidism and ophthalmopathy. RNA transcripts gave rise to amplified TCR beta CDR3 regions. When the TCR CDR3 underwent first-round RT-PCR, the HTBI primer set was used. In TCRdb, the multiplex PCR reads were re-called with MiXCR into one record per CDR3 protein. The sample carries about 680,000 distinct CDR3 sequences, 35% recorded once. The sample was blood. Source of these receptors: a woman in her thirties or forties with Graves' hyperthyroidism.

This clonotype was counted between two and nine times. CDR3 DNA: TGCAGTGCTCTTCCGGGACAGATCCTCAATCAGCCCCAGCATTTT. It translates to CSALPGQILNQPQHF. This chain connects TRBV20-1 to TRBJ1-5, with 7 bases fitting TRBD1. Per germline, CDR1 DFQATT and CDR2 SNEGSKA (reference sequence). The CDR3 runs to 15 residues. The J segment lost 3 bases and the V segment lost 5 bases, leaving 10 bases of the junction unmatched.

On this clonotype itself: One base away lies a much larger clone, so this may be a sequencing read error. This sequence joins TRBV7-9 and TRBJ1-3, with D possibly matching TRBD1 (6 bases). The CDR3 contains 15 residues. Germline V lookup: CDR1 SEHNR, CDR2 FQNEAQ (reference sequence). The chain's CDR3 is CAGRHDRSSGNTIYF. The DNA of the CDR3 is TGTGCCGGCAGACATGACAGGAGCTCTGGAAACACCATATATTTT. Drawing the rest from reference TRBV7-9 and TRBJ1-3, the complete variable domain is DTGVSQNPRHKITKRGQNVTFRCDPISEHNRLYWYRQTLGQGPEFLTYFQNEAQLEKSRLLSDRFSAERPKGSFSTLEIQRTEQGDSAMYLCAGRHDRSSGNTIYFGEGSWLTVV.

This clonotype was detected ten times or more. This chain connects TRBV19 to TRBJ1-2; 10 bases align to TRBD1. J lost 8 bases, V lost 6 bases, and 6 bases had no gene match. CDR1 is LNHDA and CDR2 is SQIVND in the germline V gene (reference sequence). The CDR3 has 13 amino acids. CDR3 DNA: TGTGCCAGTAGCAGGGACAGGGGCGGGGGCTACACCTTC. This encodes CASSRDRGGGYTF.

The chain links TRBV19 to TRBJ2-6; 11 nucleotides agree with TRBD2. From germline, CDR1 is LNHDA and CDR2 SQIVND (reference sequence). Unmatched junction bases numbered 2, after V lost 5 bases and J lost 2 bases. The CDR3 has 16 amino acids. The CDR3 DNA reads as TGTGCCAGTAGTCCACTAGCGGGAGCTGGGGCCAACGTCCTGACTTTC. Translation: CASSPLAGAGANVLTF.

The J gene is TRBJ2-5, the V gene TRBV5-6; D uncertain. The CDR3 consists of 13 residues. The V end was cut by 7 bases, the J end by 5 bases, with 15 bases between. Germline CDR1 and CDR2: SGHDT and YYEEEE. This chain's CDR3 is CASSTWVGETQYF. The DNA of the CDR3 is TGTGCCAGCTCGACCTGGGTCGGGGAGACCCAGTACTTC. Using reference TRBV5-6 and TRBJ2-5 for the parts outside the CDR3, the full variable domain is DAGVTQSPTHLIKTRGQQVTLRCSPKSGHDTVSWYQQALGQGPQFIFQYYEEEERQRGNFPDRFSGHQFPNYSSELNVNALLLGDSALYLCASSTWVGETQYFGPGTRLLVL.

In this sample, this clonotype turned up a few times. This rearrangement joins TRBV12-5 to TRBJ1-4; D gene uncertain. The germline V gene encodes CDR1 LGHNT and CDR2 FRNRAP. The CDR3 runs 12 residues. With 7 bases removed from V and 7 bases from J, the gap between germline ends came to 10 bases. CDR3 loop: CASDPTGEKLFF. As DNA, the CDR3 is TGTGCTAGTGATCCAACCGGTGAAAAACTGTTTTTT. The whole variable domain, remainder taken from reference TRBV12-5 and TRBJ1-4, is DARVTQTPRHKVTEMGQEVTMRCQPILGHNTVFWYRQTMMQGLELLAYFRNRAPLDDSGMPKDRFSAEMPDATLATLKIQPSEPRDSAVYFCASDPTGEKLFFGSGTQLSVL.

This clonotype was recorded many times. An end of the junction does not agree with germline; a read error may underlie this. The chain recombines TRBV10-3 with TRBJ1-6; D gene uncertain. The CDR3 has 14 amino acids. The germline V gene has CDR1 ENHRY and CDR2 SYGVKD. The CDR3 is CASSESGRGSPLHF. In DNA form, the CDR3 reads TGTGCCAGCAGTGAATCTGGGCGGGGTTCACCCCTCCACTTT.

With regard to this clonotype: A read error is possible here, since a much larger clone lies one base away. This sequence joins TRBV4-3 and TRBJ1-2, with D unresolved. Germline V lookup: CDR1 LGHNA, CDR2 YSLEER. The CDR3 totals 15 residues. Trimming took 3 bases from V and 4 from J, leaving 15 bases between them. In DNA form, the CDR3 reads TGCGCCAGCAGCCACGGTGGGAGCAGCATCTATGGCTACACCTTC. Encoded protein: CASSHGGSSIYGYTF.

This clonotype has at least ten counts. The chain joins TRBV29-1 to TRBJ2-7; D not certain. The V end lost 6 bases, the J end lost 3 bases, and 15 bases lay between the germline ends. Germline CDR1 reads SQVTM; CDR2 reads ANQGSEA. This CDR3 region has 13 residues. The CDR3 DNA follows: TGCAGCGTCGTAAACCCCCTAGGCTACGAGCAGTACTTC. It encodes CSVVNPLGYEQYF.